These T cell receptor beta chains were read from a single sample in a study of blood T cell repertoires in COVID-19. TCRdb's table, derived via immunoSEQ multiplex PCR, lists solely in-frame clones and lacks some. In the table there are about 120,000 clones, about four fifths of which are singletons. Material for sequencing was peripheral blood. These receptors were collected from a man in his forties or fifties with active or convalescent COVID-19. Each CDR3 is given with its conserved first and last residue. D genes are given only for firm matches. Clone size is not always given. Where it is, it says once, few, many or a class for expanded clones.

>TRBD1|TRBV6-5|TRBJ1-5|14|-
CASRPGTGVQPQHF
TGTGCCAGCAGACCCGGGACAGGGGTTCAGCCCCAGCATTTT
>TRBD2|TRBV27|TRBJ2-7|14|-
CASSRSGSTYEQYF
TGTGCCAGCAGTCGTAGCGGGAGCACCTACGAGCAGTACTTC
>-|TRBV7-6|TRBJ1-1|13|-
CASSPSGNTEAFF
TGTGCCAGCAGCCCATCGGGGAACACTGAAGCTTTCTTT
>-|TRBV14|TRBJ2-2|15|-
CASSHQDTYTGELFF
TGTGCCAGCAGCCACCAGGACACCTACACCGGGGAGCTGTTTTTT
>-|TRBV4-1|TRBJ2-5|15|-
CASSQDGGGPETQYF
TGCGCCAGCAGCCAAGATGGTGGAGGGCCAGAGACCCAGTACTTC
>-|TRBV4-1|TRBJ1-5|16|many
CASSPAGGLINQPQHF
TGCGCCAGCAGCCCCGCGGGAGGCCTTATCAATCAGCCCCAGCATTTT
>-|TRBV12-3/TRBV12-4|TRBJ2-1|12|few
CASSHPKGKQFF
TGTGCCAGCAGCCACCCAAAGGGGAAACAGTTCTTC
>-|TRBV4-3|TRBJ1-2|15|-
CASSQGPTANYGYTF
TGCGCCAGCAGCCAAGGGCCGACAGCCAACTATGGCTACACCTTC
>-|TRBV14|TRBJ1-2|12|-
CASSQELNGYTF
TGTGCCAGCAGCCAAGAACTAAACGGCTACACCTTC
>-|TRBV25-1|TRBJ1-2|15|-
CASSPKGQQNYGYTF
TGTGCCAGCAGTCCAAAGGGGCAGCAGAACTATGGCTACACCTTC
>TRBD2|TRBV5-4|TRBJ2-7|14|-
CASSSSGGAQEQYF
TGTGCCAGCAGTTCTAGCGGGGGGGCACAAGAGCAGTACTTC
>-|TRBV6-6|TRBJ1-1|14|-
CASSPYTGNTEAFF
TGTGCCAGCAGTCCGTACACAGGGAACACTGAAGCTTTCTTT
>-|TRBV18|TRBJ1-1|14|-
CASSPNFGTTEAFF
TGTGCCAGCTCACCAAATTTCGGTACCACTGAAGCTTTCTTT
>-|TRBV6-4|TRBJ2-3|14|-
CASSDGTSTDTQYF
TGTGCCAGCAGTGACGGGACTAGCACAGATACGCAGTATTTT
>TRBD1|TRBV11-2|TRBJ1-1|15|-
CASSYPDRQGAGAFF
TGTGCCAGCAGCTATCCCGATAGACAGGGGGCAGGGGCTTTCTTT
>-|TRBV5-1|TRBJ2-3|14|-
CASSQGQFTDTQYF
TGCGCCAGCAGCCAGGGGCAGTTCACAGATACGCAGTATTTT
>-|TRBV9|TRBJ1-1|15|-
CASSVVPGADTEAFF
TGTGCCAGCAGCGTAGTCCCGGGAGCAGACACTGAAGCTTTCTTT
>-|TRBV7-9|TRBJ2-7|16|-
CASSSSGRGITYEQYF
TGTGCCAGCAGCTCGTCAGGACGGGGAATAACCTACGAGCAGTACTTC
>-|TRBV14|TRBJ1-1|15|-
CASSQVRNSNTEAFF
TGTGCCAGCAGCCAAGTCCGTAATTCGAACACTGAAGCTTTCTTT